This T cell receptor (beta chain) was captured by sequencing in a study of T cells after yellow fever vaccination. The wider study: Preparation of the low-cell-number fractions used SMART-Seq v4 Ultra Low Input.

Notes on the study in general: Though weaker, the secondary response peaked faster, on day 5 versus 15. Reappearance after the booster was observed for most primary-vaccination clones (roughly 95% CD4, about 90% CD8).

MiXCR, run by TCRdb on the 5' RACE reads, gives a single entry per CDR3 protein. The table lists 45,000 to 65,000 distinct CDR3 sequences, 6% to 8.5% of them singletons. Germline-derived CDR1 and CDR2 are WSHSY and SAAADI. The CDR3 is made up of 15 amino acids. V was shortened by 6 bases and J by 9 bases, with 21 bases between the two germline ends. The TCR comes from a man between 18 and 29 years old who received the YFV17D yellow fever vaccine. Sequenced here: CD8+ T cells not binding an NS4B(214-222) dextramer, sorted from PBMCs, sampled 35 to 50 days after the first yellow fever vaccination. This chain links TRBV10-2 with TRBJ2-1; D may be TRBD2 (6 bases). The DNA of the CDR3 is TGCGCCAGCAGCCCTAGCTGGGGGGACGAAGGTGAGCAGTTCTTC. Residues: CASSPSWGDEGEQFF.